The text below deals with one T cell receptor (beta chain). Original handling: Estimated nucleated cell counts came from reference gene primer amplification. Produced via immunoSEQ multiplex PCR; TCRdb's table is partial and in-frame only. Clone size and the V and J calls come from that table; the DNA yielded D and trimming. The sample records under 250,000 clones, 75% to 90% being singletons. Enrolled through a virtual design, the participants were between 18 and 89 years of age and came from under 25 US areas. Participants reported their clinical history, and cohort assignment relied on those reports. This specimen comes from a study of blood T cell repertoires in COVID-19. Study as a whole: PBMCs, B-cell-depleted T cells, or T cells provided the cDNA or gDNA that made up the material.

The clonotype originates from a woman aged 18-29 years in a cohort exposed to, infected with or recovered from COVID-19 (not recorded which). The sequenced material came from PBMCs or T cells enriched from blood (not recorded which).

CDR3: CASSLDLNTEAFF. The CDR3 nucleotides are TGTGCCAGCAGCCTTGACTTGAACACTGAAGCTTTCTTT. The genes are TRBV6-5 and TRBJ1-1; no definite D call. This CDR3 spans 13 amino acids. The germline gives CDR1 MNHEY, CDR2 SVGAGI. V was pared by 6 bases and J by 0 bases, with 8 bases between.